This entry lists 10 T cell receptor beta chains sequenced from one sample in a study of vaccination and CD4 T cells after COVID-19. Their antigens are not known. Scientists ran DNA taken from cultured CD4+ T cells through the Oncomine TCR Beta short-read assay for sequencing. TCRdb passed the PCR reads through MiXCR, listing each CDR3 protein once. The repertoire holds 13,000 to 15,000 distinct CDR3 sequences, with about 46% as singletons. Treatment described: roughly 11-day PBMC culture with coronavirus spike peptide pools or control peptides (ViraFEST assay). The sequencing input was CD4+ T cells from blood, cultured in vitro. These receptor sequences come from a human donor who had recovered from COVID-19.

The chain recombines TRBV7-9 with TRBJ1-5; 10 bases are a match to TRBD1. The length of the CDR3 is 17 residues. Germline loops: CDR1 SEHNR, CDR2 FQNEAQ (reference sequence). J was trimmed by 7 bases and V by 5 bases; bases with no gene match: 14. CDR3 DNA sequence: TGTGCCAGCAGCCAGCTTAAATGGGGACAGGGGCCCCAGCCCCAGCATTTT. Translation gives CASSQLKWGQGPQPQHF.

This chain uses TRBV5-4 with TRBJ2-3; 9 bases map to TRBD2. Germline assignment: CDR1 SGHNT and CDR2 YYREEE (reference sequence). Losses at the gene ends were 4 bases for V and 11 bases for J; bases not matched to a gene: 14. The CDR3 is 15 residues long. CDR3 region: CASSPGTSRGLEQYF. The DNA of the CDR3 is TGTGCCAGCAGCCCCGGGACTAGCCGGGGATTGGAGCAGTATTTT.

The chain uses TRBV1 and TRBJ2-6; the D segment call TRBD1 is taken from the table without a DNA check. TRBV1 constitutes a pseudogene. The CDR3 is 23 amino acids. The CDR3 sequence is CTSSQDRVTGTVVRLSGANVPTF. Here the CDR3 DNA reads TGCACCAGCAGCCAAGATCGGGTCACCGGGACAGTCGTCCGACTCTCTGGGGCCAACGTCCCGACTTTC.

This clonotype came up a few times. The chain joins TRBV20-1 to TRBJ1-6; D not resolved. This CDR3 has 16 residues. Germline V gives CDR1 DFQATT, CDR2 SNEGSKA (reference sequence). V lost 2 bases, J lost 0 bases, and 11 bases lay in between. The CDR3, as DNA: TGCAGTGCTAGAATGACGGGGAGCTCCTATAATTCACCCCTCCACTTT. Translated: CSARMTGSSYNSPLHF.

This clonotype has just a few counts. The chain recombines TRBV12-3 or TRBV12-4 with TRBJ1-3, with D unclear. With 6 bases removed from V and 0 bases from J, the gap between germline ends came to 3 bases. This CDR3 region has 12 residues. In nucleotides, the CDR3 is TGTGCCAGCAGCTTCTCTGGAAACACCATATATTTT. Encoded protein: CASSFSGNTIYF.

The chain couples TRBV19 to TRBJ1-1; D not certain. This CDR3 comprises 14 residues. Germline lookup yields CDR1 LNHDA and CDR2 SQIVND (reference sequence). With 3 bases removed from V and 0 bases from J, the gap between germline ends came to 8 bases. For the CDR3, the DNA is TGTGCCAGTAGTATTGGTAATATGAACACTGAAGCTTTCTTT. Its protein product is CASSIGNMNTEAFF.

There are a few counts of this clonotype. The V call is TRBV2, the J call TRBJ1-1, with D perhaps matching TRBD1 (6 bases). Germline V gene data show CDR1 as SNHLY and CDR2 as FYNNEI. This CDR3 is 16 amino acids long. V shed 7 bases and J shed 4 bases, with 22 bases lying between them. CDR3 sequence (DNA): TGTGCCAGCACCCTAGGGGGGGCGATGAGGAGCACTGAAGCTTTCTTT. This encodes CASTLGGAMRSTEAFF.

V usage is TRBV27 and J usage is TRBJ1-5; D perhaps matches TRBD1 (5 bases). V was clipped by 5 bases and J by 3 bases, with 11 bases between them. The CDR3 runs to 14 residues. CDR1 is MNHEY, CDR2 SMNVEV, per germline (reference sequence). CDR3 protein: CASSAGTFNQPQHF. DNA of the CDR3: TGTGCCAGCAGTGCCGGGACTTTCAATCAGCCCCAGCATTTT.

This chain uses TRBV20-1 with TRBJ1-1, with 9 bases aligning to TRBD1. Trimming removed 0 bases from V and 7 bases from J; junction bases left unmatched: 6. The CDR3 consists of 14 residues. Germline V gene sequence: CDR1 DFQATT, CDR2 SNEGSKA (reference sequence). The chain's CDR3 is CSARDSGTGLEAFF. The CDR3 nucleotides read TGCAGTGCTAGAGATTCCGGGACAGGGCTTGAAGCTTTCTTT.

This clonotype has just a few counts. The chain links TRBV19 to TRBJ1-1, with D possibly TRBD1 on 6 matching bases. V was pared by 7 bases and J by 3 bases, with 15 bases between. The germline gives CDR1 LNHDA, CDR2 SQIVND (reference sequence). This CDR3 has 14 amino acids. Written as DNA, the CDR3 is TGTGCCAGTACGACAGGTCGGTGGGACACTGAAGCTTTCTTT. As protein: CASTTGRWDTEAFF.